These 17 T cell receptor beta chains share one sample of origin, sequenced in a study of early T cells in non-severe SARS-CoV-2 infection. TCRdb independently ran MiXCR on the 5' RACE reads; one entry per CDR3 protein. The sample has about 53,000 distinct CDR3 sequences, more than 10% seen once. The source was whole blood, collected at baseline. These receptors all stem from an adult who was a healthcare worker with PCR-confirmed SARS-CoV-2 infection or an uninfected control (not recorded which).

The chain has TRBV18 and TRBJ1-1, with no clear D. The germline V and J ends were trimmed by 3 bases and 4 bases, with 9 bases remaining between them. The CDR3 has 13 residues. CDR1 is KGHSH and CDR2 is LQKENI in the germline V gene. In nucleotides, the CDR3 is TGTGCCAGCTCACCGGACGATCGCACTGAAGCTTTCTTT. Protein product: CASSPDDRTEAFF.

The sample holds a few counts of this clonotype. This chain links TRBV5-1 with TRBJ2-3; unclear D gene. V was trimmed by 4 bases and J by 5 bases, leaving 14 bases between them. This CDR3 spans 14 amino acids. CDR1 is SGHRS, CDR2 YFSETQ, per germline. CDR3 sequence reads: CASSLNSDGDTQYF. In nucleotides, the CDR3 is TGCGCCAGCAGCCTAAACTCGGACGGAGATACGCAGTATTTT.

The J gene is TRBJ2-5, the V gene TRBV7-7, with D possibly TRBD2 on 5 matching bases. The CDR3 runs to 13 residues. Germline V gene sequence: CDR1 SSHAT, CDR2 FNYEAQ (reference sequence). The V end lost 2 bases, the J end lost 5 bases, and 9 bases lay between the germline ends. The CDR3 reads CASSLRERETQYF. CDR3 in DNA: TGTGCCAGCAGCTTAAGGGAGCGCGAGACCCAGTACTTC. Variable domain in full (rest from reference TRBV7-7 and TRBJ2-5): GAGVSQSPRYKVTKRGQDVTLRCDPISSHATLYWYQQALGQGPEFLTYFNYEAQPDKSGLPSDRFSAERPEGSISTLTIQRTEQRDSAMYRCASSLRERETQYFGPGTRLLVL.

The J gene is TRBJ2-1, the V gene TRBV4-3; 9 nucleotides line up with TRBD2. The length of the CDR3 is 15 residues. The germline V gene encodes CDR1 LGHNA and CDR2 YSLEER. With V trimmed by 1 base and J by 9 bases, 7 bases remained unmatched. The CDR3 loop is CASSQAKLAGSEQFF. CDR3 in DNA: TGCGCCAGCAGCCAAGCCAAGCTAGCGGGATCTGAGCAGTTCTTC.

V usage is TRBV3-1 and J usage is TRBJ1-3, with TRBD1 as a possible D gene (5 bases). CDR1 LGHDT and CDR2 YNNKEL come from the germline V gene (reference sequence). Trimming took 5 bases from V and 0 from J, leaving 17 bases between them. This CDR3 is 17 amino acids long. The CDR3 protein is CASSTGAGAHSGNTIYF. The CDR3 coding sequence is TGTGCCAGCAGCACTGGGGCTGGAGCCCACTCTGGAAACACCATATATTTT.

This clonotype was counted between two and nine times. The chain combines TRBV4-1 with TRBJ1-1; D gene ambiguous. Germline lookup yields CDR1 MGHRA and CDR2 YSYEKL. Trimming pared 1 base from V and 4 bases from J, leaving 16 bases between. The CDR3 runs 16 residues. DNA of the CDR3: TGCGCCAGCAGCCAAGGCTGGAGCCAGTGGACCACTGAAGCTTTCTTT. It specifies CASSQGWSQWTTEAFF.

The chain links TRBV12-3 or TRBV12-4 to TRBJ1-1, with no clear D. The ends were cut back, 1 base at V and 3 bases at J, with 6 bases in the middle. The CDR3 contains 13 residues. This CDR3 reads CASSLGRDTEAFF. The CDR3 region has the DNA TGTGCCAGCAGTTTAGGACGGGACACTGAAGCTTTCTTT.

This clonotype was found a few times. The J gene is TRBJ2-4, the V gene TRBV7-6, with a tentative D call TRBD2 (7 bases). Germline assignment: CDR1 SGHVS and CDR2 FNYEAQ. The CDR3 is 13 amino acids. The germline V and J ends were trimmed by 4 bases and 5 bases, with 9 bases remaining between them. This chain's CDR3 is CASSYGGQNIQYF. As DNA, the CDR3 is TGTGCCAGCAGCTACGGGGGGCAAAACATTCAGTACTTC.

There are a few counts of this clonotype. The V and J genes are TRBV2 and TRBJ1-5, with 10 bases that match TRBD1. Germline loops: CDR1 SNHLY, CDR2 FYNNEI. The CDR3 has 14 amino acids. The J segment lost 5 bases and the V segment lost 6 bases, leaving 4 bases of the junction unmatched. The CDR3 sequence: CASRGQGLYQPQHF. DNA for the CDR3: TGTGCCAGCAGGGGACAGGGGCTCTATCAGCCCCAGCATTTT.

This clonotype was seen a few times. Written as DNA, the CDR3 is TGTGCCAGTTATACCGGGACTAGCGGGAGTAATGAGCAGTTCTTC. Encoded protein: CASYTGTSGSNEQFF. The J gene is TRBJ2-1, the V gene TRBV6-2 or TRBV6-3; TRBD2 matches 14 bases. Germline CDR1 reads MNHEY; CDR2 reads SVGEGT. The ends lost 9 bases at V and 7 bases at J; junction bases unmatched: 8. The CDR3 consists of 15 residues.

J is TRBJ2-1 and V is TRBV6-2 or TRBV6-3, with D unresolved. Germline lookup yields CDR1 MNHEY and CDR2 SVGEGT. The CDR3 loop spans 12 amino acids. Trimming cost V 1 base and J 5 bases, with 3 bases left between them. CDR3 protein: CASSYWDNEQFF. CDR3 nucleotide sequence: TGTGCCAGCAGTTACTGGGACAATGAGCAGTTCTTC.

This clonotype was counted only a few times. The V and J genes are TRBV12-3 or TRBV12-4 and TRBJ2-3; possible D gene TRBD2, 5 bases. V was cut by 1 base and J by 7 bases, with 15 bases left in between. This CDR3 region has 15 residues. CDR3 DNA sequence: TGTGCCAGCAGTTTAGGTACTAGACCCGAGTATACGCAGTATTTT. Protein sequence: CASSLGTRPEYTQYF.

The chain joins TRBV7-3 to TRBJ2-1; D unclear. CDR1 is SGHTA, CDR2 FQGTGA, per germline. V was clipped by 5 bases and J by 5 bases, with 19 bases between them. This CDR3 is 16 amino acids long. CDR3 in DNA: TGTGCCAGCAGCGCTCGGACGGCAGCCGGACACAATGAGCAGTTCTTC. This translates into CASSARTAAGHNEQFF.

This clonotype was seen more than once but under ten times. DNA of the CDR3: TGCAGCGGGGGCGGATTTAACACCGGGGAGCTGTTTTTT. The encoded protein is CSGGGFNTGELFF. V usage is TRBV29-1 and J usage is TRBJ2-2; a weak D match, TRBD1 (5 bases). V dropped 7 bases and J dropped 2 bases, with 11 bases sitting between them. Germline CDR1 SQVTM, CDR2 ANQGSEA. CDR3 size: 13 residues.

V is TRBV20-1 and J is TRBJ2-7; unclear D gene. The germline gives CDR1 DFQATT, CDR2 SNEGSKA (reference sequence). The CDR3 has 11 residues. V was shortened by 1 base and J by 6 bases, with 7 bases between the two germline ends. CDR3 in amino acids: CSARVVGEQYF. The CDR3 region has the DNA TGCAGTGCTAGAGTAGTGGGCGAGCAGTACTTC.

CDR3 coding DNA: TGTGCCAGCACTTGGGGTGCTGGGGCCAACGTCCTGACTTTC. Its protein product is CASTWGAGANVLTF. The chain recombines TRBV12-3 or TRBV12-4 with TRBJ2-6, with D uncertain. V was shortened by 7 bases and J by 2 bases, with 9 bases between the two germline ends. The CDR3 has 14 amino acids.

This clonotype was seen more than once but under ten times. The V and J genes are TRBV7-9 and TRBJ2-3, with no clear D. The CDR3 consists of 13 residues. Trimming left V 6 bases short and J 6 bases short, with 13 bases between. In germline, CDR1 is SEHNR, CDR2 FQNEAQ (reference sequence). This chain's CDR3 is CASSSAQTDTQYF. The CDR3 region has the DNA TGTGCCAGCAGTTCCGCACAGACCGATACGCAGTATTTT. Combining the CDR3 with reference TRBV7-9 and TRBJ2-3 gives the whole variable domain DTGVSQNPRHKITKRGQNVTFRCDPISEHNRLYWYRQTLGQGPEFLTYFQNEAQLEKSRLLSDRFSAERPKGSFSTLEIQRTEQGDSAMYLCASSSAQTDTQYFGPGTRLTVL.